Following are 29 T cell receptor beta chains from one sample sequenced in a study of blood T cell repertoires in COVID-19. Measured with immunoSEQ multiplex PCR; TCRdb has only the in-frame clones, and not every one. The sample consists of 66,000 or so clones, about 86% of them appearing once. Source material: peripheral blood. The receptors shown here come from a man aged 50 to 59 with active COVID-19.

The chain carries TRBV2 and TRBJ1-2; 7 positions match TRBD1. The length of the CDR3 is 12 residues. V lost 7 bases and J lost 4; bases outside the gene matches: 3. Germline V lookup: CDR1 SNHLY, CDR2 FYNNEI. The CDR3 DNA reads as TGTGCCAGCAAGGAGGGGGCCTATGGCTACACCTTC. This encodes CASKEGAYGYTF.

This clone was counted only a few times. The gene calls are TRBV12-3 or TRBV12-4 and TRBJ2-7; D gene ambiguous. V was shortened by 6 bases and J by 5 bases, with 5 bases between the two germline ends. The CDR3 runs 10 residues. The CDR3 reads CASRFNEQYV. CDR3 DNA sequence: TGTGCCAGCAGATTTAACGAGCAGTACGTC.

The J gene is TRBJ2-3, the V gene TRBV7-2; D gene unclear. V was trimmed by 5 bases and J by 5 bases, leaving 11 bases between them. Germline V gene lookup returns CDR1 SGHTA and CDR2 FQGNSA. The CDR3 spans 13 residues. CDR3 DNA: TGTGCCAGCAGCCTCTCCCCACAAGATACGCAGTATTTT. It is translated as CASSLSPQDTQYF.

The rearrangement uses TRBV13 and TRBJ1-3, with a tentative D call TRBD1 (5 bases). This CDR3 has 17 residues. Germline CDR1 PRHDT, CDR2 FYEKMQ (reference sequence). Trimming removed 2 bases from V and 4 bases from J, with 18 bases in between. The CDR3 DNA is TGTGCCAGCAGCTTAAGGGGTGGCTTTTTGCCCGGAAACACCATATATTTT. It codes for CASSLRGGFLPGNTIYF.

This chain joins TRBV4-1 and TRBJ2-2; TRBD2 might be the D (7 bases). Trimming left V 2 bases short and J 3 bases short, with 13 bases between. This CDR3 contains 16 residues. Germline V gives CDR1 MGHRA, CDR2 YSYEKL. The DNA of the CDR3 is TGCGCCAGCAGCCAATTCCGGGGGGCGGACACCGGGGAGCTGTTTTTT. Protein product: CASSQFRGADTGELFF.

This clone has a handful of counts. CDR3 nucleotide sequence: TGTGCCAGCAGCCCTAGACTAGCGGGAGGGCCCCTTGAAGAGACCCAGTACTTC. It is translated as CASSPRLAGGPLEETQYF. This sequence joins TRBV6-2 or TRBV6-3 and TRBJ2-5, with 14 bases fitting TRBD2. The V gene's germline CDR1 is MNHEY and CDR2 SVGEGT. Trimming cost V 6 bases and J 3 bases; bases outside gene matches: 12. The CDR3 has 18 amino acids.

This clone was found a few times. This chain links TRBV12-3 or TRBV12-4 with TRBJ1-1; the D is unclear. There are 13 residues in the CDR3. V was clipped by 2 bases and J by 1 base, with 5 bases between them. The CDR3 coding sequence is TGTGCCAGCAGTTTATTTCAGAACACTGAAGCTTTCTTT. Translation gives CASSLFQNTEAFF.

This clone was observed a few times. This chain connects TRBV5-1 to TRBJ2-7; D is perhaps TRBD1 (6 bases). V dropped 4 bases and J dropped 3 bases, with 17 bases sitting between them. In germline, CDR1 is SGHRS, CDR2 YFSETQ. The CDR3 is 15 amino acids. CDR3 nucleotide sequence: TGCGCCAGCAGCCGGGACGGACAGCTCCTCTACGAGCAGTACTTC. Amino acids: CASSRDGQLLYEQYF.

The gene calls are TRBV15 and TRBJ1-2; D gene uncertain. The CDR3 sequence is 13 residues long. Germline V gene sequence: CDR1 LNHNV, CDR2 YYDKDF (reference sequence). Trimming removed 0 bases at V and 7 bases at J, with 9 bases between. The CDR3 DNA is TGTGCCACCAGCAGAGATTATCTAGGTGGCTACACCTTC. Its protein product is CATSRDYLGGYTF.

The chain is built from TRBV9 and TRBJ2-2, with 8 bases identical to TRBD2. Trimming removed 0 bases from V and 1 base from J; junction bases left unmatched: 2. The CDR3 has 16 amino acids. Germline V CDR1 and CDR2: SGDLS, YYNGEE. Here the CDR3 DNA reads TGTGCCAGCAGCGTAGCTCGGGGGGGGAACACCGGGGAGCTGTTTTTT. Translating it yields CASSVARGGNTGELFF.

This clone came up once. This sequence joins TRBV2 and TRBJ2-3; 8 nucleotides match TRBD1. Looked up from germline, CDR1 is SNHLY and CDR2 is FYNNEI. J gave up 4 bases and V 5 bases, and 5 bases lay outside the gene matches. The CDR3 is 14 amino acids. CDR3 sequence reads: CASSPDRGPDTQYF. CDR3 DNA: TGTGCCAGCAGTCCCGACAGGGGACCAGATACGCAGTATTTT.

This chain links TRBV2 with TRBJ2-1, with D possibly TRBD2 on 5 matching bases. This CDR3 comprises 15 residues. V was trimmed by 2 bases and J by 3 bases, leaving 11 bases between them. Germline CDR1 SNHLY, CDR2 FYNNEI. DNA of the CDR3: TGTGCCAGCAGTGAACCGAGCGGATACTACAATGAGCAGTTCTTC. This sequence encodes CASSEPSGYYNEQFF.

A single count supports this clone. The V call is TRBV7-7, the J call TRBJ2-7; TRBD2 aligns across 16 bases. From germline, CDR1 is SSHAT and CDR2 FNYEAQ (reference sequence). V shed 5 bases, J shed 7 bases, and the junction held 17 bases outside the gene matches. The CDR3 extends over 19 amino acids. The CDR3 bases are TGTGCCAGCAGCGCTGGGACTAGCGGGAGGGCCTCCTCAAGGGGGGAGCAGTACGTC. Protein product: CASSAGTSGRASSRGEQYV.

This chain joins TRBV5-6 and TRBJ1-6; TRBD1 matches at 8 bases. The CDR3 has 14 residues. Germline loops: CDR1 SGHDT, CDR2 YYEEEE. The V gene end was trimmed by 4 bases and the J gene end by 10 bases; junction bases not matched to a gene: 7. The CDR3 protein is CASSARTGQSPLHF. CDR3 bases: TGTGCCAGCAGCGCCAGGACAGGGCAATCACCCCTCCACTTT. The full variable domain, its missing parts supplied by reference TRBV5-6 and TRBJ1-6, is DAGVTQSPTHLIKTRGQQVTLRCSPKSGHDTVSWYQQALGQGPQFIFQYYEEEERQRGNFPDRFSGHQFPNYSSELNVNALLLGDSALYLCASSARTGQSPLHFGNGTRLTVT.

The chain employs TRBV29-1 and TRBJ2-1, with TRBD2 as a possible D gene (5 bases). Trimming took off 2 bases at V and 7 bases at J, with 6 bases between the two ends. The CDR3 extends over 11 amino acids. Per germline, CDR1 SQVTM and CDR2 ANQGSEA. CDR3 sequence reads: CSVEPGNEQFF. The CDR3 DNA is TGCAGCGTTGAACCGGGGAATGAGCAGTTCTTC.

Here the CDR3 reads CASSQDWAGSSGNTIYF. CDR3 nucleotide sequence: TGCGCCAGCAGCCAAGATTGGGCAGGGTCATCTGGAAACACCATATATTTT. This rearrangement joins TRBV4-1 to TRBJ1-3; D may be TRBD1 (5 bases). The CDR3 is made up of 17 amino acids. The V gene's germline CDR1 is MGHRA and CDR2 YSYEKL. V gave up 0 bases and J gave up 1 base, with 13 bases separating them.

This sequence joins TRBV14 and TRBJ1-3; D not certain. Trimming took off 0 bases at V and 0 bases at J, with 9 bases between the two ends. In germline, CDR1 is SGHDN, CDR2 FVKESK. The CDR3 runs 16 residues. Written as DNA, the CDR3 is TGTGCCAGCAGCCAAGATTTCGTGAGCTCTGGAAACACCATATATTTT. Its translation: CASSQDFVSSGNTIYF.

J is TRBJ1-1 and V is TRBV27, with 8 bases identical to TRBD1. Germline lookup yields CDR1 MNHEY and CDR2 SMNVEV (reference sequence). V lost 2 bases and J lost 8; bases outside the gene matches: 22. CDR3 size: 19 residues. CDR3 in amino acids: CASSLKSPLDREVPYEAFF. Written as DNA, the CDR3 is TGTGCCAGCAGTTTAAAGAGCCCCCTGGACAGGGAGGTCCCCTACGAAGCTTTCTTT.

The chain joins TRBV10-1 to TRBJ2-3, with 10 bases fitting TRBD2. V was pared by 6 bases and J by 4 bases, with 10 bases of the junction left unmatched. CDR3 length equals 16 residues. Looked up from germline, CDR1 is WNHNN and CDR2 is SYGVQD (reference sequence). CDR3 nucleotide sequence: TGCGCCAGCAGCTTAACAGCGGGGGGGCACGCAGATACGCAGTATTTT. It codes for CASSLTAGGHADTQYF.

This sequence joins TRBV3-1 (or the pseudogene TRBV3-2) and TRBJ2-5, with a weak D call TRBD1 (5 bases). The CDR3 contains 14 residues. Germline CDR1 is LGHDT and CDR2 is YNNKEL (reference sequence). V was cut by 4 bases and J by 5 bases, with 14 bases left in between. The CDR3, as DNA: TGTGCCAGCAGCCGTGTCGCAGGGCGGGAGACCCAGTACTTC. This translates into CASSRVAGRETQYF.

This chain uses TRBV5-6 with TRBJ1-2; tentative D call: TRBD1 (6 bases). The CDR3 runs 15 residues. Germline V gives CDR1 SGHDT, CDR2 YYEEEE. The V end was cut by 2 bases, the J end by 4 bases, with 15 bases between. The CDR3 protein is CASSLPWGRSYGYTF. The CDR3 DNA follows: TGTGCCAGCAGCTTACCCTGGGGGCGAAGCTATGGCTACACCTTC.

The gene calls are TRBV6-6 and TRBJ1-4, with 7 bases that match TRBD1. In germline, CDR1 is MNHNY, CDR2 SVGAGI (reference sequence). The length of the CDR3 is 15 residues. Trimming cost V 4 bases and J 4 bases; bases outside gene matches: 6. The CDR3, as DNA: TGTGCCAGCAGTTGGCGGGACAGTGATAATGAAAAACTGTTTTTT. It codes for CASSWRDSDNEKLFF.

Here the CDR3 DNA reads TGCAGCGTTGCCCGACTCGGTCCTCCGAACACCGGGGAGCTGTTTTTT. It specifies CSVARLGPPNTGELFF. The V call is TRBV29-1, the J call TRBJ2-2; unclear D gene. The germline gives CDR1 SQVTM, CDR2 ANQGSEA. V was trimmed by 4 bases and J by 0 bases, leaving 15 bases between them. This CDR3 region has 16 residues.

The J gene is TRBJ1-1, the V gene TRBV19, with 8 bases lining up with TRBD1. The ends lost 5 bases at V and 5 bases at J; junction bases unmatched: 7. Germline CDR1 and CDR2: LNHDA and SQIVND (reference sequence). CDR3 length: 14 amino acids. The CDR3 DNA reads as TGTGCCAGTAGTTCGACAGGGGATTGGACTGAAGCTTTCTTT. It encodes CASSSTGDWTEAFF. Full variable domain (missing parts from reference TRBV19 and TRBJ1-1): DGGITQSPKYLFRKEGQNVTLSCEQNLNHDAMYWYRQDPGQGLRLIYYSQIVNDFQKGDIAEGYSVSREKKESFPLTVTSAQKNPTAFYLCASSSTGDWTEAFFGQGTRLTVV.

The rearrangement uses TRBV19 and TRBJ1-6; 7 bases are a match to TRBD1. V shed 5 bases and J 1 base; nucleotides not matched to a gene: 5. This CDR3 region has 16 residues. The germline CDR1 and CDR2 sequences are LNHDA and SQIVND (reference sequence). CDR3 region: CASSPTGSSYNSPLHF. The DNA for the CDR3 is TGTGCCAGTAGTCCGACAGGGAGTTCCTATAATTCACCCCTCCACTTT. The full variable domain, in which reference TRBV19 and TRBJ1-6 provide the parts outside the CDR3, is DGGITQSPKYLFRKEGQNVTLSCEQNLNHDAMYWYRQDPGQGLRLIYYSQIVNDFQKGDIAEGYSVSREKKESFPLTVTSAQKNPTAFYLCASSPTGSSYNSPLHFGNGTRLTVT.

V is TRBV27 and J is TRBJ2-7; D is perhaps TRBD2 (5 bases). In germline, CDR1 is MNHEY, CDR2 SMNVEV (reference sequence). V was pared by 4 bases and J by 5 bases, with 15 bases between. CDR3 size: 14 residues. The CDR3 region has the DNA TGTGCCAGCAGTTCCCGGAGCGAGCGGCACGAGCAGTACTTC. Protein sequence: CASSSRSERHEQYF.

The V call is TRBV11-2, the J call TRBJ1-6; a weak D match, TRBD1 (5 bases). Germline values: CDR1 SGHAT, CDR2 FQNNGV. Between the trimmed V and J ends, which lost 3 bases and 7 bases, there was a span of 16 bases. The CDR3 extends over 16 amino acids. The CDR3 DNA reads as TGTGCCAGCAGCTTGGAGTGGGGCGCCCGAAATTCACCCCTCCACTTT. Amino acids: CASSLEWGARNSPLHF.

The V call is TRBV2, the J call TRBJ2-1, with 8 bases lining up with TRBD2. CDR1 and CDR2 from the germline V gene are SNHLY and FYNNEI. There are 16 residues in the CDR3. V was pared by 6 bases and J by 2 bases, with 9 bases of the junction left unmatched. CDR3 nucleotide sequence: TGTGCCAGCAGGGGCACGAGCGGGGGAACCTACAATGAGCAGTTCTTC. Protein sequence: CASRGTSGGTYNEQFF. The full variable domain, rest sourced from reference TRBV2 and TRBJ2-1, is EPEVTQTPSHQVTQMGQEVILRCVPISNHLYFYWYRQILGQKVEFLVSFYNNEISEKSEIFDDQFSVERPDGSNFTLKIRSTKLEDSAMYFCASRGTSGGTYNEQFFGPGTRLTVL.

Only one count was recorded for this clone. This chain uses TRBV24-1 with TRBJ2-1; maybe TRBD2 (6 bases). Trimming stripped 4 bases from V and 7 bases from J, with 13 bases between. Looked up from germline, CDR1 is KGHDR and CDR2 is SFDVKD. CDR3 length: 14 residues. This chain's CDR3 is CATSEEGVDNEQFF. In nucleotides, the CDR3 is TGTGCCACCAGTGAGGAGGGAGTGGATAATGAGCAGTTCTTC.